The T cell receptor (beta chain) described here comes from a study of T cell responses to AZD1222 COVID-19 vaccine. Across the study: Second-dose recipients at about 4 or about 12 weeks were treated as one pooled group.

General study results and limits: Spike-specific TCRs gained breadth and depth after people received two AZD1222 doses. Vaccine-associated CD4 TCRs ranged over spike, dominating at 160-218 and 743-854.

Trimming left V 6 bases short and J 6 bases short, with 15 bases between. This CDR3 has 14 amino acids. Per germline, CDR1 MGHDK and CDR2 SYGVNS. Assay: immunoSEQ multiplex PCR; the TCRdb copy retains only in-frame clones and omits some. The data hold 95,000 to 100,000 clones, with approximately 90% observed a single time. Comment on this clone: Its antigen is unknown.

This receptor was obtained from an adult in good health. The rearrangement uses TRBV25-1 and TRBJ1-5, with TRBD1 as a possible D gene (6 bases). Source: peripheral blood, taken on day 0 of AZD1222 vaccination. CDR3 sequence reads: CASRPQGQSQPQHF. For the CDR3, the DNA is TGTGCCAGCAGGCCCCAGGGGCAGAGTCAGCCCCAGCATTTT.